This T cell receptor (beta chain) was profiled in a study of cytomegalovirus exposure and HLA in healthy donors. Whole-study results and caveats: Certain sequence variants were highly shared and formed a cluster, and this cluster was likely a sequencing artifact. In a later analysis, about 17,000 TCR beta sequences were associated with HLA alleles at 0.05 false discovery rate. Rare TCR sequences dominated, though some public TCRs recurred in many donors. Relative to equally common others, HLA-associated TCR beta chains showed greater clonal expansion in a later analysis.

With 60 Vbeta and 13 Jbeta primers, the PCR was carried out. Libraries were prepared by immunoSEQ multiplex PCR; TCRdb keeps only in-frame clonotypes and omits some of them. The data contain 100,000 or so clones, around 74% of them seen just once; the ten biggest clones take up 1% to 1.5%. In regard to this clone: The antigen remains undetermined.

The source of this sequence is a man between 40 and 49 years old in good health and CMV-seronegative. The sample consisted of PBMCs.

The CDR3 here is CASSAATSGYNEQFF. CDR3 nucleotides: TGTGCCAGCAGTGCAGCGACTAGCGGTTACAATGAGCAGTTCTTC. This chain uses TRBV6-1 with TRBJ2-1; 9 bases agree with TRBD2. V lost 4 bases to trimming and J lost 4 bases; unmatched junction nucleotides: 5. The CDR3 extends over 15 amino acids. Germline V gene data show CDR1 as MNHNS and CDR2 as SASEGT.